Listed here are 21 T cell receptor beta chains from one sample, sequenced in a study of blood T cells in healthy people across ages. A second roughly 6 to 12 cycle PCR used barcoded and J-beta primers. TCRdb processed the 5' RACE reads anew with MiXCR; each CDR3 protein has one entry. The sample holds some 1.5 million distinct CDR3 sequences; over 25% are singletons and the top ten take 7.7%. The sequenced sample consisted of blood. These receptors were obtained from a woman aged 25 to 39 in good health.

This clonotype was counted between two and nine times. The rearrangement links TRBV29-1 to TRBJ1-3; TRBD1 might be the D (5 bases). CDR3 size: 15 residues. Deletions cut 6 bases from V and 4 bases from J, with 19 bases between. Germline values: CDR1 SQVTM, CDR2 ANQGSEA. The CDR3 protein is CSVLTGLQSGNTIYF. CDR3 in DNA: TGCAGCGTCCTTACGGGACTCCAATCAGGAAACACCATATATTTT. The variable domain in full, with the rest retrieved from reference TRBV29-1 and TRBJ1-3, is SAVISQKPSRDICQRGTSLTIQCQVDSQVTMMFWYRQQPGQSLTLIATANQGSEATYESGFVIDKFPISRPNLTFSTLTVSNMSPEDSSIYLCSVLTGLQSGNTIYFGEGSWLTVV.

This chain uses TRBV6-2 or TRBV6-3 with TRBJ1-5, with 9 bases aligning to TRBD1. Germline CDR1 and CDR2: MNHEY and SVGEGT. This CDR3 spans 15 amino acids. Trimming cost V 7 bases and J 2 bases; bases outside gene matches: 6. The DNA for the CDR3 is TGTGCCAGCATGACAGGGGGATATGGCAATCAGCCCCAGCATTTT. This translates into CASMTGGYGNQPQHF.

Concerning this clonotype itself: Possible read error: a much larger clone is one base away. The V gene is TRBV20-1, the J gene TRBJ2-5, with 8 bases matching TRBD1. The CDR3 consists of 15 residues. Germline loops: CDR1 DFQATT, CDR2 SNEGSKA (reference sequence). The CDR3 is CSASPGQAKQEAQYF. The DNA for the CDR3 is TGCAGTGCTAGCCCGGGACAGGCGAAACAAGAGGCCCAGTACTTC.

This clonotype was counted only a few times. The chain is built from TRBV20-1 and TRBJ2-7; D is ambiguous. Germline assignment: CDR1 DFQATT and CDR2 SNEGSKA (reference sequence). The CDR3 loop spans 14 amino acids. V lost 4 bases to trimming and J lost 2 bases, with 15 bases between them. The CDR3 DNA reads as TGCAGTGCTAACCCCCAAAGACCTCCCTACGAGCAGTACTTC. Amino acids: CSANPQRPPYEQYF.

The genes are TRBV5-1 and TRBJ2-3; D uncertain. V gave up 0 bases and J gave up 5 bases, with 16 bases separating them. The germline V gene has CDR1 SGHRS and CDR2 YFSETQ. This CDR3 region has 16 residues. The CDR3 sequence: CASSLAPVQQGDTQYF. The DNA of the CDR3 is TGCGCCAGCAGCTTGGCCCCGGTCCAACAAGGAGATACGCAGTATTTT.

A few counts support this clonotype. V is TRBV20-1 and J is TRBJ2-5, with 8 bases aligning to TRBD2. Trimming took 7 bases from V and 5 from J; bases not matched to a gene: 12. Germline-derived CDR1 and CDR2 are DFQATT and SNEGSKA (reference sequence). The CDR3 consists of 14 residues. CDR3 nucleotides: TGCAGTGTAGGGTTGGGGACTAGTGGGGAGACCCAGTACTTC. This gives the protein CSVGLGTSGETQYF.

This clonotype was counted only a few times. V gene TRBV12-3 or TRBV12-4 combines with J gene TRBJ1-4; D is undetermined. The length of the CDR3 is 16 residues. The ends were cut back, 4 bases at V and 1 base at J, with 13 bases in the middle. For the CDR3, the DNA is TGTGCCAGCAGTTCCTCCGGACGGGGAACTAATGAAAAACTGTTTTTT. Protein: CASSSSGRGTNEKLFF.

This clonotype was seen at least ten times. The chain is built from TRBV15 and TRBJ1-2; D is ambiguous. Germline V gives CDR1 LNHNV, CDR2 YYDKDF (reference sequence). This CDR3 spans 14 amino acids. The V gene lost 3 bases and the J gene lost 4 bases, with 12 bases spanning the gap. Here the CDR3 reads CATSSSGRIYGYTF. The CDR3, as DNA: TGTGCCACCAGCAGTAGTGGACGGATCTATGGCTACACCTTC.

This chain connects TRBV11-2 to TRBJ1-4; D not resolved. This CDR3 has 14 amino acids. Trimming removed 4 bases from V and 7 bases from J, with 13 bases in between. Germline V gene lookup returns CDR1 SGHAT and CDR2 FQNNGV. The CDR3 loop is CASSSQRIGEKLFF. In nucleotides, the CDR3 is TGTGCCAGCAGCTCACAGAGGATAGGTGAAAAACTGTTTTTT. The whole variable domain, remainder taken from reference TRBV11-2 and TRBJ1-4, is EAGVAQSPRYKIIEKRQSVAFWCNPISGHATLYWYQQILGQGPKLLIQFQNNGVVDDSQLPKDRFSAERLKGVDSTLKIQPAKLEDSAVYLCASSSQRIGEKLFFGSGTQLSVL.

With respect to this clonotype: At one end, the junction sequence differs from germline, possibly due to a read error. This chain connects TRBV9 to TRBJ1-2, with D possibly being TRBD1 (5 bases). This CDR3 comprises 16 residues. The germline V gene has CDR1 SGDLS and CDR2 YYNGEE. The CDR3 nucleotides are TGTGCCAGCTGCGTAGCGGACCCTACAGGCGCCAATGGCTACACCTTC. Translated, it gives CASCVADPTGANGYTF.

This clonotype was recorded once. The rearrangement joins TRBV3-1 to TRBJ2-7, with no clear D. Germline V CDR1 and CDR2: LGHDT, YNNKEL (reference sequence). This CDR3 contains 11 residues. V dropped 3 bases and J dropped 5 bases, with 5 bases sitting between them. CDR3 in DNA: TGTGCCAGCAGCCATATTGACGAGCAGTACTTC. Protein: CASSHIDEQYF.

The sample holds many counts of this clonotype. The V call is TRBV28, the J call TRBJ2-7; 7 bases line up with TRBD1. Trimming removed 7 bases from V and 4 bases from J; junction bases left unmatched: 7. Germline-derived CDR1 and CDR2 are MDHEN and SYDVKM. The CDR3 is made up of 13 amino acids. For the CDR3, the DNA is TGTGCCAGCAATACCGGGACAGCTTACGAGCAGTACTTC. Translation gives CASNTGTAYEQYF.

The table lists this clonotype with a few counts. This chain joins TRBV20-1 and TRBJ2-5; D remains unclear. V lost 0 bases and J lost 1, with 12 bases in between. The CDR3 length is 15 residues. The germline gives CDR1 DFQATT, CDR2 SNEGSKA (reference sequence). The CDR3 region has the DNA TGCAGTGCTAGAGACCTAAAAGCGACCCAAGAGACCCAGTACTTC. It encodes CSARDLKATQETQYF.

This clonotype turned up a few times. The chain links TRBV7-2 to TRBJ2-1; 7 bases map to TRBD2. The V gene's germline CDR1 is SGHTA and CDR2 FQGNSA. After removal of 4 bases from V and 2 bases from J, the junction contained 11 bases not matched to a gene. This CDR3 region has 17 residues. The CDR3 region has the DNA TGTGCCAGCAGCTCGAGATCGGGGGGTCTGACCTACAATGAGCAGTTCTTC. Its protein is CASSSRSGGLTYNEQFF.

The genes are TRBV10-1 and TRBJ2-3; the match to TRBD1 covers 8 bases. Germline lookup yields CDR1 WNHNN and CDR2 SYGVQD (reference sequence). V lost 4 bases, J lost 0 bases, and 6 bases stayed unmatched. The CDR3 consists of 16 residues. The CDR3 region has the DNA TGCGCCAGCAGTGGGATAAACAGGGGGAGCACAGATACGCAGTATTTT. It encodes CASSGINRGSTDTQYF.

Ten or more counts support this clonotype. The V and J genes are TRBV29-1 and TRBJ2-7, with a possible D match to TRBD1 (6 bases). V was trimmed by 7 bases and J by 2 bases, leaving 12 bases between them. The germline V gene has CDR1 SQVTM and CDR2 ANQGSEA. The CDR3 runs to 12 residues. The CDR3, as DNA: TGCAGCGCCGGGGACACCACCTACGAGCAGTACTTC. It translates to CSAGDTTYEQYF.

In its sample, this clonotype was seen a few times. The gene calls are TRBV19 and TRBJ2-1; TRBD2 might be the D (9 bases). The CDR3 has 15 residues. V was clipped by 2 bases and J by 7 bases, with 15 bases between them. Per germline, CDR1 LNHDA and CDR2 SQIVND (reference sequence). The CDR3 here is CASSILAGDRNEQFF. The CDR3 bases are TGTGCCAGTAGTATATTAGCGGGGGACAGGAATGAGCAGTTCTTC.

The V gene is TRBV2, the J gene TRBJ1-5; D is uncertain. This CDR3 contains 15 residues. V dropped 2 bases and J dropped 0 bases, with 8 bases sitting between them. CDR1 and CDR2 (germline): SNHLY, FYNNEI. The CDR3 DNA is TGTGCCAGCAGTGAACCGGTTAATAGCAATCAGCCCCAGCATTTT. Protein sequence: CASSEPVNSNQPQHF.

This chain uses TRBV11-2 with TRBJ1-2; the D gene is possibly TRBD1 (6 bases). V shed 5 bases and J shed 7 bases, with 14 bases lying between them. The CDR3 extends over 13 amino acids. CDR1 is SGHAT, CDR2 FQNNGV, per germline. CDR3 protein: CASSETGPAGYTF. The DNA for the CDR3 is TGTGCCAGCAGCGAAACAGGGCCGGCTGGCTACACCTTC.

The table lists this clonotype with many counts. The genes are TRBV10-3 and TRBJ2-7, with D unclear. CDR1 and CDR2 (germline): ENHRY, SYGVKD. CDR3 length: 14 amino acids. V gave up 4 bases and J gave up 5 bases, with 15 bases separating them. In DNA, the CDR3 is TGTGCCATCAGTGTCTCCACCTCCTTTGACGAGCAGTACTTC. Amino acid sequence: CAISVSTSFDEQYF.

This sequence joins TRBV20-1 and TRBJ2-7, with 8 positions matching TRBD2. Germline V gives CDR1 DFQATT, CDR2 SNEGSKA (reference sequence). The CDR3 is 15 amino acids. The V gene end was trimmed by 0 bases and the J gene end by 4 bases; junction bases not matched to a gene: 8. The CDR3: CSARDVGLAAYEQYF. CDR3 DNA: TGCAGTGCTAGAGATGTCGGACTAGCCGCATACGAGCAGTACTTC.